The rows below give T cell receptor beta chains drawn from one sample of a study of CD8+ T cells in alopecia areata. Some clones are missing from TCRdb's copy, which holds only in-frame ones; the method was immunoSEQ multiplex PCR. Of tens of thousands of clones in the sample, approximately 43% are singletons; the top ten hold 17%. Sample: CD8+ T cells sorted from blood, taken at week 0. Receptors originate from a human donor with alopecia areata. CDR3s include the opening cysteine and the closing phenylalanine or tryptophan. Each record gives: clone size, D gene, J gene, V gene, CDR3 protein, CDR3 DNA. A D gene is named only where the DNA matches it firmly. For some rows the clone size is stated as once, few or many, or as a class when expanded; others skip it.

>NA|TRBD2|TRBJ2-3|TRBV9
CASSAGSGRAADTQYF
TGTGCCAGCAGCGCAGGTAGCGGGAGGGCGGCAGATACGCAGTATTTT
>few|NA|TRBJ2-7|TRBV29-1
CSVEWAGQSSYEQYF
TGCAGCGTTGAATGGGCGGGACAGTCTTCCTACGAGCAGTACTTC
>few|NA|TRBJ2-5|TRBV29-1
CSVEAGGAQYF
TGCAGCGTTGAAGCAGGTGGGGCCCAGTACTTC
>NA|NA|TRBJ2-7|TRBV6-6
CASRGGTDSSEQYF
TGTGCCAGCAGAGGGGGGACGGATTCTTCCGAGCAGTACTTC
>NA|NA|TRBJ2-7|TRBV4-1
CASSQNYRDPYEQYF
TGCGCCAGCAGCCAAAACTACAGGGACCCCTACGAGCAGTACTTC
>NA|NA|TRBJ2-5|TRBV6-6
CASSYSAGYQETQYF
TGTGCCAGCAGCTACTCCGCCGGCTACCAAGAGACCCAGTACTTC
>NA|TRBD2|TRBJ2-1|TRBV4-1
CASSPGLAGQFF
TGCGCCAGCAGCCCCGGACTAGCGGGGCAGTTCTTC
>NA|NA|TRBJ2-1|TRBV7-9
CASAGGEQFF
TGTGCCAGCGCTGGGGGTGAGCAGTTCTTC
>NA|TRBD2|TRBJ2-7|TRBV30
CAWGTSGSYEQYF
TGTGCCTGGGGGACTAGCGGGAGTTACGAGCAGTACTTC
>NA|TRBD2|TRBJ2-2|TRBV7-6
CASILGAGGDAGELFF
TGTGCCAGCATCCTGGGAGCGGGAGGGGACGCCGGGGAGCTGTTTTTT
>few|TRBD2|TRBJ2-3|TRBV14
CASSQEGLVADTQYF
TGTGCCAGCAGCCAAGAAGGACTAGTGGCAGATACGCAGTATTTT
>NA|NA|TRBJ2-7|TRBV5-1
CASSYSGWGDEQYF
TGCGCCAGCAGCTACAGTGGTTGGGGGGACGAGCAGTACTTC
>few|NA|TRBJ2-1|TRBV6-5
CASKVAGPYNEQFF
TGTGCCAGCAAAGTGGCGGGACCTTACAATGAGCAGTTCTTC
>many|NA|TRBJ2-1|TRBV19
CASSLAIGTAHNEQFF
TGTGCCAGTAGTCTGGCTATCGGGACTGCACACAATGAGCAGTTCTTC
>few|TRBD2|TRBJ2-7|TRBV7-6
CASSLAGSYEQYF
TGTGCCAGCAGCCTAGCGGGGTCCTACGAGCAGTACTTC
>NA|TRBD1|TRBJ2-7|TRBV5-1
CASTTGDEQYF
TGCGCCAGCACCACAGGGGACGAGCAGTACTTC
>NA|TRBD2|TRBJ2-1|TRBV7-2
CATRGLASPSEQFF
TGTGCCACGCGGGGACTAGCTTCTCCAAGTGAGCAGTTCTTC
>NA|NA|TRBJ2-7|TRBV12-5
CASGLGYEQYF
TGTGCTAGTGGTTTGGGCTACGAGCAGTACTTC
>NA|NA|TRBJ2-1|TRBV30
CAWRDGNYNEQFF
TGTGCCTGGAGAGACGGGAATTACAATGAGCAGTTCTTC
>few|TRBD2|TRBJ2-7|TRBV29-1
CSVEGTSGINEQYF
TGCAGCGTTGAAGGGACTAGCGGGATCAACGAGCAGTACTTC
>NA|TRBD2|TRBJ2-7|TRBV6-1
CASMTSGTYEQYF
TGTGCCAGCATGACTAGCGGGACCTACGAGCAGTACTTC
>NA|TRBD2|TRBJ2-1|TRBV7-9
CASSLSLGTSAHEQFF
TGTGCCAGCAGCTTGAGCCTCGGGACTAGTGCCCATGAGCAGTTCTTC
>NA|NA|TRBJ2-5|TRBV6-5
CASSYSTGARETQYF
TGTGCCAGCAGTTACTCGACGGGAGCCCGGGAGACCCAGTACTTC
>NA|NA|TRBJ2-1|TRBV30
CAWSESLNEQFF
TGTGCCTGGAGTGAGAGTCTCAATGAGCAGTTCTTC
>NA|NA|TRBJ1-1|TRBV2
CASTEGGRGTEAFF
TGTGCCAGCACCGAGGGAGGGCGGGGGACTGAAGCTTTCTTT
>NA|NA|TRBJ2-4|TRBV29-1
CSVWKNIQYF
TGCAGCGTTTGGAAAAACATTCAGTACTTC
>NA|TRBD2|TRBJ2-5|TRBV30
CAWSVLGREARLFLETQYF
TGTGCCTGGAGTGTACTGGGGCGGGAGGCACGACTGTTCTTAGAGACCCAGTACTTC